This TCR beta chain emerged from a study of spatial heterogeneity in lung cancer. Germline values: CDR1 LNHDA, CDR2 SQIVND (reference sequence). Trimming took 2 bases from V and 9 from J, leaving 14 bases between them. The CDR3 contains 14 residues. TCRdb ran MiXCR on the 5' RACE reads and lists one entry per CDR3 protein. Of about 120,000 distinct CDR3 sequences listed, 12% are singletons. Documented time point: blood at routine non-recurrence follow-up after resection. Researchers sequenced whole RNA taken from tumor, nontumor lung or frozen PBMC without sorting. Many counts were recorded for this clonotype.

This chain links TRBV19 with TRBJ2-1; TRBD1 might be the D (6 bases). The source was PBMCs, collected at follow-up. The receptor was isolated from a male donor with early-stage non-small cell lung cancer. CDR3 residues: CASSISFGDTEQFF. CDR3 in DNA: TGTGCCAGTAGTATAAGTTTTGGGGACACTGAGCAGTTCTTC.